The 28 T cell receptor beta chains below were found in one sample sequenced in a study of T cell repertoires and leukemia-associated antigens. The antigens of these receptors remain unknown. MiXCR, applied by TCRdb to the 5' RACE reads, yields one record per CDR3 protein. The table lists 14,000 or so distinct CDR3 sequences, 30% to 45% of them singletons. The sequenced sample consisted of CD3+ T cells sorted from blood and cultured. The receptors come from a female donor in good health.

V and J are TRBV4-2 and TRBJ2-1; 9 bases line up with TRBD2. The CDR3 extends over 16 amino acids. Germline V gene data show CDR1 as LGHNA and CDR2 as YNFKEQ. V was clipped by 5 bases and J by 10 bases; unmatched bases: 15. The CDR3 DNA reads TGTGCCAGCAGCAAACCAGGGACCAGCGGGAGGAGCGAGCAGTTCTTC. This codes for CASSKPGTSGRSEQFF.

Within the sample, this clonotype is medium-sized. CDR3 amino acids: CASSLNQGQRSPLHF. The CDR3 nucleotides read TGTGCCAGCAGCTTAAATCAGGGCCAGAGGTCACCCCTCCACTTT. The J gene is TRBJ1-6, the V gene TRBV7-8; TRBD1 is a possible D gene (5 bases). CDR1 and CDR2 from the germline V gene are SGHVS and FQNEAQ. V was clipped by 2 bases and J by 10 bases, with 15 bases between them. CDR3 length equals 15 residues. Full variable domain (outside the CDR3, taken from reference TRBV7-8 and TRBJ1-6): GAGVSQSPRYKVAKRGQDVALRCDPISGHVSLFWYQQALGQGPEFLTYFQNEAQLDKSGLPSDRFFAERPEGSVSTLKIQRTQQEDSAVYLCASSLNQGQRSPLHFGNGTRLTVT.

In its sample, this clonotype was seen a few times. CDR3 region: CASSLVYDNQETQYF. Here the CDR3 DNA reads TGTGCCAGCAGCTTAGTTTACGACAACCAAGAGACCCAGTACTTC. This sequence joins TRBV11-2 and TRBJ2-5; D remains unclear. The CDR3 runs 15 residues. The V gene lost 1 base and the J gene lost 0 bases, with 9 bases spanning the gap. CDR1 and CDR2 from the germline V gene are SGHAT and FQNNGV.

The table lists this clonotype with many counts. V gene TRBV11-1 combines with J gene TRBJ2-1; D call uncertain. The CDR3 is 16 amino acids. The ends were cut back, 2 bases at V and 0 bases at J, with 11 bases in the middle. Germline values: CDR1 SGHAT, CDR2 FQDESV (reference sequence). The DNA for the CDR3 is TGTGCCAGCAGCTTAAACCTCGAGAGCTCCTACAATGAGCAGTTCTTC. This codes for CASSLNLESSYNEQFF.

This clonotype was seen ten or more times. CDR3 nucleotides: TGTGCCAGCCGAAATATAGGGGGCAATGAGCAGTTCTTC. Its protein product is CASRNIGGNEQFF. The chain combines TRBV19 with TRBJ2-1; D perhaps matches TRBD1 (6 bases). The CDR3 sequence is 13 residues long. Trimming stripped 9 bases from V and 6 bases from J, with 15 bases between. The germline gives CDR1 LNHDA, CDR2 SQIVND (reference sequence). Full variable domain (outside the CDR3, taken from reference TRBV19 and TRBJ2-1): DGGITQSPKYLFRKEGQNVTLSCEQNLNHDAMYWYRQDPGQGLRLIYYSQIVNDFQKGDIAEGYSVSREKKESFPLTVTSAQKNPTAFYLCASRNIGGNEQFFGPGTRLTVL.

This clonotype is judged medium-sized. V and J are TRBV7-2 and TRBJ2-1, with 9 positions matching TRBD2. V trimming: 5 bases; J trimming: 10 bases; junction bases outside the gene matches: 12. Per germline, CDR1 SGHTA and CDR2 FQGNSA. The CDR3 has 15 amino acids. The CDR3 DNA sequence: TGTGCCAGCAGCCGGACCCCGGGACTAGCTGCGGAGCAGTTCTTC. Amino acids: CASSRTPGLAAEQFF. The full variable domain, rest sourced from reference TRBV7-2 and TRBJ2-1, is GAGVSQSPSNKVTEKGKDVELRCDPISGHTALYWYRQSLGQGLEFLIYFQGNSAPDKSGLPSDRFSAERTGGSVSTLTIQRTQQEDSAVYLCASSRTPGLAAEQFFGPGTRLTVL.

This clonotype is labeled as medium-sized. The V and J genes are TRBV4-3 and TRBJ2-7; D gene uncertain. There are 18 residues in the CDR3. Germline V CDR1 and CDR2: LGHNA, YSLEER. The V end was cut by 0 bases, the J end by 1 base, with 19 bases between. CDR3: CASSQDTGTPAVSYEQYF. The CDR3 bases are TGCGCCAGCAGCCAAGATACGGGTACCCCCGCGGTATCCTACGAGCAGTACTTC.

This clonotype is a singleton in its sample. J is TRBJ1-1 and V is TRBV5-1; D possibly corresponds to TRBD1 (5 bases). Trimming took off 7 bases at V and 0 bases at J, with 25 bases between the two ends. Germline CDR1 reads SGHRS; CDR2 reads YFSETQ. CDR3 length: 18 amino acids. The CDR3: CASRGGIMTISMNTEAFF. In DNA, the CDR3 is TGCGCCAGCCGGGGGGGAATAATGACAATCAGCATGAACACTGAAGCTTTCTTT. Full variable domain (rest looked up from reference TRBV5-1 and TRBJ1-1): KAGVTQTPRYLIKTRGQQVTLSCSPISGHRSVSWYQQTPGQGLQFLFEYFSETQRNKGNFPGRFSGRQFSNSRSEMNVSTLELGDSALYLCASRGGIMTISMNTEAFFGQGTRLTVV.

The table lists this clonotype with many counts. The chain is built from TRBV12-3 or TRBV12-4 and TRBJ1-5; D not resolved. The CDR3 extends over 13 amino acids. With 5 bases removed from V and 0 bases from J, the gap between germline ends came to 5 bases. As DNA, the CDR3 is TGTGCCAGCAGTCTGAATAGCAATCAGCCCCAGCATTTT. Translating gives CASSLNSNQPQHF.

This clonotype has only a few counts. The J gene is TRBJ1-5, the V gene TRBV6-5; 9 bases match TRBD1. The CDR3 spans 16 residues. Germline-derived CDR1 and CDR2 are MNHEY and SVGAGI. The V and J ends lost 7 bases and 2 bases, in that order; junction bases with no gene match: 9. CDR3 bases: TGTGCCAGCATTAGACACCGGGACAGGGGCAATCAGCCCCAGCATTTT. Protein: CASIRHRDRGNQPQHF.

By its share, this clonotype is medium-sized (0.01 to 0.1%). The chain carries TRBV29-1 and TRBJ2-1; 10 positions match TRBD2. V was clipped by 7 bases and J by 9 bases; unmatched bases: 12. The CDR3 spans 14 residues. The germline CDR1 and CDR2 sequences are SQVTM and ANQGSEA. The CDR3 reads CSAGSGRAVGEQFF. The CDR3 DNA reads as TGCAGCGCAGGAAGCGGGAGGGCGGTGGGTGAGCAGTTCTTC.

About this clonotype: Germline is not matched at one junction end, which may reflect a read error. The chain uses TRBV12-3 or TRBV12-4 and TRBJ1-3; the D is unclear. CDR3 length equals 15 residues. CDR3 nucleotides: TGTGCCACGGGTTTCCAGCACCTCTCTGGAAACACCGTATATTTT. It specifies CATGFQHLSGNTVYF.

This clonotype was seen more than once but under ten times. The CDR3 DNA reads as TGCGCCAGCAGCCAAGACTTGGCCGGCCAGCCCTATCAGCCCCAGCATTTT. Its translation is CASSQDLAGQPYQPQHF. The V gene is TRBV4-3, the J gene TRBJ1-5; D uncertain. The CDR3 extends over 17 amino acids. CDR1 is LGHNA, CDR2 YSLEER, per germline. V was pared by 0 bases and J by 5 bases, with 17 bases between.

Relative to its sample, this clonotype is medium-sized (0.01 to 0.1%). The chain has TRBV10-2 and TRBJ2-7, with a weak D call TRBD2 (5 bases). From germline, CDR1 is WSHSY and CDR2 SAAADI. CDR3 size: 16 residues. Trimming left V 3 bases short and J 0 bases short, with 15 bases between. The CDR3 region is CASSDVQRRSSYEQYF. CDR3 coding DNA: TGCGCCAGCAGTGATGTCCAGCGGAGGAGCTCCTACGAGCAGTACTTC.

The chain combines TRBV5-1 with TRBJ2-1; 8 bases map to TRBD2. From germline, CDR1 is SGHRS and CDR2 YFSETQ. V lost 1 base to trimming and J lost 5 bases; unmatched junction nucleotides: 5. The CDR3 has 15 residues. The CDR3 nucleotides are TGCGCCAGCAGCTTGTCGCTAGCGGGCCACAATGAGCAGTTCTTC. Amino acids: CASSLSLAGHNEQFF.

This clonotype was detected many times. V is TRBV20-1 and J is TRBJ2-7; TRBD1 matches 8 bases. The CDR3 is 15 residues long. Trimming removed 5 bases from V and 1 base from J; junction bases left unmatched: 10. Germline CDR1 DFQATT, CDR2 SNEGSKA (reference sequence). The CDR3 is CSAEHPTGGSYEQYF. DNA for the CDR3: TGCAGTGCTGAACATCCCACAGGGGGATCCTACGAGCAGTACTTC.

This clonotype was counted a single time. This sequence joins TRBV7-3 and TRBJ2-3; D is unresolved. Judging by the DNA end, TRBJ2-5 fits better; the J call may be wrong. The CDR3 has 15 amino acids. Germline V lookup: CDR1 SGHTA, CDR2 FQGTGA. The CDR3 DNA is TGTGCCAGCAGTTCGAACTACGGGTCCGGGGAGACCCAGTACTTC. Its translation is CASSSNYGSGETQYF.

By its share, this clonotype is medium-sized. CDR3 DNA: TGCAGTGCTAGAGATCAAATAGAGGGAGAGATTGGTGAGCAGTTCTTC. This translates into CSARDQIEGEIGEQFF. The chain has TRBV20-1 and TRBJ2-1; a weak D match, TRBD2 (5 bases). V was shortened by 0 bases and J by 9 bases, with 21 bases between the two germline ends. The germline CDR1 and CDR2 sequences are DFQATT and SNEGSKA (reference sequence). The CDR3 is made up of 16 amino acids.

Remarks on this clonotype: One end of the junction is discordant with germline, which a read error may explain. The J gene is TRBJ1-1, the V gene TRBV28; D not resolved. This CDR3 has 14 residues. Germline V gene lookup returns CDR1 MDHEN and CDR2 SYDVKM. The CDR3 DNA reads TGTGCCAGCACCCCGATAGGCAGCGGCACTGAAGCCTTCTTT. Translation: CASTPIGSGTEAFF.

In its sample, this clonotype was seen many times. V is TRBV5-1 and J is TRBJ2-2; D gene uncertain. V was clipped by 0 bases and J by 5 bases, with 5 bases between them. The CDR3 has 13 amino acids. Germline loops: CDR1 SGHRS, CDR2 YFSETQ. This chain's CDR3 is CASSLDLTGELFF. The CDR3 DNA is TGCGCCAGCAGCTTGGATTTAACCGGGGAGCTGTTTTTT.

Note on this clonotype: One base away lies a much larger clone, so this may be a sequencing read error. V usage is TRBV10-3 and J usage is TRBJ1-4; TRBD1 matches at 10 bases. In germline, CDR1 is ENHRY, CDR2 SYGVKD. The CDR3 contains 16 residues. CDR3 amino acids: CTTSESRTGGDEKLFF. CDR3 coding DNA: TGTACCACCAGTGAGTCGAGGACAGGGGGTGATGAAAAACTGTTTTTT.

This clonotype was observed a handful of times. DNA for the CDR3: TGTGCCAGCAGCTCGGGCAAAACCGGGGAGCTGTTTTTT. This sequence encodes CASSSGKTGELFF. J is TRBJ2-2 and V is TRBV7-8; D gene unclear. The V end lost 4 bases, the J end lost 5 bases, and 8 bases lay between the germline ends. CDR1 SGHVS and CDR2 FQNEAQ come from the germline V gene. The length of the CDR3 is 13 residues.

This clonotype was counted a few times. V is TRBV7-9 and J is TRBJ2-7; D possibly corresponds to TRBD2 (6 bases). CDR1 and CDR2 (germline): SEHNR, FQNEAQ (reference sequence). CDR3 length: 15 amino acids. The V end lost 5 bases, the J end lost 0 bases, and 14 bases lay between the germline ends. CDR3 nucleotides: TGTGCCAGCAGCCCGGTTGGGGGGAGCTCCTACGAGCAGTACTTC. This sequence encodes CASSPVGGSSYEQYF. The full variable domain, its missing parts supplied by reference TRBV7-9 and TRBJ2-7, is DTGVSQNPRHKITKRGQNVTFRCDPISEHNRLYWYRQTLGQGPEFLTYFQNEAQLEKSRLLSDRFSAERPKGSFSTLEIQRTEQGDSAMYLCASSPVGGSSYEQYFGPGTRLTVT.

This clonotype was detected only a few times. The chain links TRBV7-3 to TRBJ2-1; the D gene is possibly TRBD2 (6 bases). The CDR3 is 15 residues long. Germline V gene sequence: CDR1 SGHTA, CDR2 FQGTGA. V was shortened by 5 bases and J by 6 bases, with 17 bases between the two germline ends. CDR3 loop: CASSRGADVANEQFF. DNA for the CDR3: TGTGCCAGCAGCCGCGGGGCGGATGTCGCCAATGAGCAGTTCTTC.

This clonotype is medium-sized by share. This chain links TRBV20-1 with TRBJ2-7; D perhaps matches TRBD2 (6 bases). The germline gives CDR1 DFQATT, CDR2 SNEGSKA (reference sequence). V was cut by 5 bases and J by 0 bases, with 8 bases left in between. CDR3 length: 12 residues. As DNA, the CDR3 is TGCAGTGCTGGCGGGATCTCCTACGAGCAGTACTTC. Amino acid sequence: CSAGGISYEQYF.

As regards this clonotype: One junction end does not reproduce the germline sequence, and a read error may be involved. The chain combines TRBV12-3 or TRBV12-4 with TRBJ1-5; D remains ambiguous. The CDR3 runs 12 residues. CDR3 bases: TGTGCCAGCAGTTATAGCAATCAGCCCCAGCACTTT. As protein: CASSYSNQPQHF.

This rearrangement joins TRBV20-1 to TRBJ2-1, with 10 bases that match TRBD2. The CDR3 loop spans 17 amino acids. Germline V CDR1 and CDR2: DFQATT, SNEGSKA (reference sequence). With V trimmed by 5 bases and J by 6 bases, 16 bases remained unmatched. In DNA, the CDR3 is TGCAGTGCTGGGGAGGCTAGCGGGAGTGGGCGATTCAATGAGCAGTTCTTC. This gives the protein CSAGEASGSGRFNEQFF.

This clonotype is categorized as medium-sized. V is TRBV29-1 and J is TRBJ2-7; D gene unclear. The germline V and J ends were trimmed by 3 bases and 1 base, with 7 bases remaining between them. Germline CDR1 and CDR2: SQVTM and ANQGSEA. The CDR3 runs 12 residues. The CDR3 reads CSVDGGSYEQYF. The CDR3, as DNA: TGCAGCGTTGATGGTGGTTCCTACGAGCAGTACTTC.